A single sample is the source of the 23 T cell receptor beta chains below, sequenced in a study of blood T cell repertoires in COVID-19. The assay was immunoSEQ multiplex PCR, and TCRdb's table has in-frame clones only and misses some. The table records about 180,000 clones, about nine tenths of them present only once. Sequenced sample: peripheral blood. All receptors derive from a man aged 18 to 29 who had recovered from COVID-19.

The chain couples TRBV2 to TRBJ2-1; 12 bases fit TRBD2. V was clipped by 3 bases and J by 9 bases; unmatched bases: 6. Germline CDR1 SNHLY, CDR2 FYNNEI. This CDR3 comprises 15 residues. The CDR3 DNA sequence: TGTGCCAGCAGTGAGCAGACTAGCGGGAGCGCTGAGCAGTTCTTC. It codes for CASSEQTSGSAEQFF.

The rearrangement uses TRBV7-6 and TRBJ2-1; tentatively, D is TRBD1 (6 bases). Trimming stripped 5 bases from V and 4 bases from J, with 15 bases between. CDR3 length equals 15 residues. Germline values: CDR1 SGHVS, CDR2 FNYEAQ. The DNA for the CDR3 is TGTGCCAGCAGCGCTGACCCAGGGGTATACAATGAGCAGTTCTTC. Translated: CASSADPGVYNEQFF.

The chain recombines TRBV6-2 or TRBV6-3 with TRBJ2-7, with 9 nucleotides matching TRBD2. J was trimmed by 2 bases and V by 5 bases; bases with no gene match: 10. Germline CDR1 MNHEY, CDR2 SVGEGT. This CDR3 contains 16 residues. The DNA of the CDR3 is TGTGCCAGCAGTACCCTGGCCCGGACTAGCGCCTACGAGCAGTACTTC. Protein sequence: CASSTLARTSAYEQYF.

The rearrangement joins TRBV5-4 to TRBJ1-3, with D possibly matching TRBD1 (6 bases). The V gene's germline CDR1 is SGHNT and CDR2 YYREEE (reference sequence). This CDR3 is built from 17 residues. The germline V and J ends were trimmed by 0 bases and 0 bases, with 13 bases remaining between them. Written as DNA, the CDR3 is TGTGCCAGCAGCTTGGGGGGGCGAAGGGACTCTGGAAACACCATATATTTT. Protein product: CASSLGGRRDSGNTIYF.

V gene TRBV10-3 combines with J gene TRBJ2-3; 7 nucleotides agree with TRBD1. This CDR3 is built from 16 residues. V was pared by 0 bases and J by 2 bases, with 5 bases of the junction left unmatched. Germline assignment: CDR1 ENHRY and CDR2 SYGVKD. Here the CDR3 DNA reads TGTGCCATCAGTGAGTCGAGTACAGGGGTCACAGATACGCAGTATTTT. Residues: CAISESSTGVTDTQYF.

The CDR3 sequence is CASSKSGEGPLMTQHF. The CDR3 nucleotides read TGCGCCAGCAGCAAGAGCGGAGAGGGCCCGTTGATGACCCAGCATTTT. This sequence joins TRBV4-1 and TRBJ1-5; no firm D call. Germline loops: CDR1 MGHRA, CDR2 YSYEKL. The CDR3 covers 16 residues. Between the trimmed V and J ends, which lost 5 bases and 11 bases, there was a span of 25 bases.

The V gene is TRBV3-1 (or the pseudogene TRBV3-2), the J gene TRBJ2-2, with D maybe TRBD1 (5 bases). The CDR3 spans 15 residues. The ends were cut back, 2 bases at V and 4 bases at J, with 11 bases in the middle. In germline, CDR1 is LGHDT, CDR2 YNNKEL (reference sequence). CDR3 protein: CASSQSGKVTGELFF. CDR3 nucleotides: TGTGCCAGCAGCCAATCAGGGAAGGTCACCGGGGAGCTGTTTTTT.

This clone occurred once. The chain has TRBV28 and TRBJ1-6, with 8 bases lining up with TRBD1. Germline-derived CDR1 and CDR2 are MDHEN and SYDVKM. This CDR3 is 14 amino acids long. The J segment lost 10 bases and the V segment lost 6 bases, leaving 8 bases of the junction unmatched. The CDR3 sequence: CASSKDRAESPLHF. The CDR3 DNA reads TGTGCCAGCAGCAAGGACAGGGCGGAATCACCCCTCCACTTT. Full variable domain (remainder filled in from reference TRBV28 and TRBJ1-6): DVKVTQSSRYLVKRTGEKVFLECVQDMDHENMFWYRQDPGLGLRLIYFSYDVKMKEKGDIPEGYSVSREKKERFSLILESASTNQTSMYLCASSKDRAESPLHFGNGTRLTVT.

This clone is a singleton in its sample. The V gene is TRBV7-2, the J gene TRBJ2-4; 9 nucleotides agree with TRBD1. Losses at the gene ends were 5 bases for V and 8 bases for J; bases not matched to a gene: 7. Germline V CDR1 and CDR2: SGHTA, FQGNSA. The CDR3 runs to 14 residues. Written as DNA, the CDR3 is TGTGCCAGCAGCCCGGGACAGGGTTCGGACATTCAGTACTTC. It specifies CASSPGQGSDIQYF.

This clone was observed a handful of times. The chain is built from TRBV6-1 and TRBJ2-1; 12 bases agree with TRBD1. Germline trimming cut 3 bases from V and 15 bases from J; bases unmatched to any gene: 12. Germline CDR1 MNHNS, CDR2 SASEGT. This CDR3 comprises 15 residues. CDR3 residues: CASSESGQGAGSPFF. The CDR3 bases are TGTGCCAGCAGTGAGTCGGGACAGGGGGCGGGTAGTCCGTTCTTC.

The chain couples TRBV15 to TRBJ2-2; 7 bases are shared with TRBD1. The CDR3 runs 14 residues. The germline gives CDR1 LNHNV, CDR2 YYDKDF (reference sequence). The junction had 1 base not matched to a gene; V was cut back by 6 bases and J by 0 bases. CDR3 in amino acids: CATRRGPNTGELFF. DNA of the CDR3: TGTGCCACCAGAAGGGGGCCGAACACCGGGGAGCTGTTTTTT. The full variable domain, completed using reference TRBV15 and TRBJ2-2, is DAMVIQNPRYQVTQFGKPVTLSCSQTLNHNVMYWYQQKSSQAPKLLFHYYDKDFNNEADTPDNFQSRRPNTSFCFLDIRSPGLGDTAMYLCATRRGPNTGELFFGEGSRLTVL.

The chain links TRBV7-9 to TRBJ1-1; tentative D call: TRBD1 (5 bases). CDR1 and CDR2 (germline): SEHNR, FQNEAQ (reference sequence). CDR3 length equals 14 residues. V was pared by 1 base and J by 4 bases, with 10 bases between. CDR3 coding DNA: TGTGCCAGCAGCTTAGGGGTGGGGGGCACTGAAGCTTTCTTT. It specifies CASSLGVGGTEAFF.

The chain carries TRBV27 and TRBJ2-3; 13 bases line up with TRBD2. The CDR3 contains 15 residues. Trimming removed 8 bases from V and 4 bases from J; junction bases left unmatched: 6. CDR1 is MNHEY, CDR2 SMNVEV, per germline (reference sequence). The CDR3 region has the DNA TGTGCCAGCGTACTAGCGGGAGGGAAATCAGATACGCAGTATTTT. This encodes CASVLAGGKSDTQYF.

This chain connects TRBV11-2 to TRBJ2-3; D call uncertain. This CDR3 has 14 residues. V lost 2 bases to trimming and J lost 6 bases, with 12 bases between them. CDR1 is SGHAT, CDR2 FQNNGV, per germline. DNA for the CDR3: TGTGCCAGCAGCTTAACACATCCCACCGATACGCAGTATTTT. It codes for CASSLTHPTDTQYF.

V gene TRBV2 combines with J gene TRBJ2-2; 8 nucleotides align to TRBD1. Germline CDR1 and CDR2: SNHLY and FYNNEI. The CDR3 spans 14 residues. The V segment lost 6 bases and the J segment 5 bases; nucleotides outside the gene matches: 5. The CDR3 loop reads CASRGQAETGELFF. DNA for the CDR3: TGTGCCAGCAGGGGACAGGCGGAGACCGGGGAGCTGTTTTTT.

This chain uses TRBV7-8 with TRBJ1-1; possibly TRBD1 for D (6 bases). Germline CDR1 and CDR2: SGHVS and FQNEAQ. The CDR3 totals 14 residues. Deletions cut 3 bases from V and 10 bases from J, with 18 bases between. The CDR3 loop reads CASSFNQGQGGAFF. CDR3 bases: TGTGCCAGCAGCTTTAACCAGGGGCAAGGGGGAGCTTTCTTT.

The CDR3 spells CASSLGIGANYGYTF. The CDR3 DNA follows: TGCGCCAGCAGCTTGGGTATTGGGGCAAACTATGGCTACACCTTC. This sequence joins TRBV5-1 and TRBJ1-2; possibly TRBD1 for D (5 bases). The germline V gene encodes CDR1 SGHRS and CDR2 YFSETQ. CDR3 length: 15 amino acids. V was cut by 0 bases and J by 2 bases, with 11 bases left in between.

The count of this clone is one. This CDR3 reads CASSNGLAGEYEQYF. The DNA for the CDR3 is TGTGCCAGCAGCAACGGACTAGCGGGAGAATACGAGCAGTACTTC. The genes are TRBV7-2 and TRBJ2-7; 13 nucleotides match TRBD2. The CDR3 loop spans 15 amino acids. Unmatched junction bases numbered 5, after V lost 5 bases and J lost 4 bases. Looked up from germline, CDR1 is SGHTA and CDR2 is FQGNSA.

This rearrangement joins TRBV6-6 to TRBJ2-7; the D gene is possibly TRBD1 (5 bases). The V end was cut by 4 bases, the J end by 0 bases, with 10 bases between. CDR1 is MNHNY and CDR2 is SVGAGI in the germline V gene (reference sequence). This CDR3 is built from 14 residues. Here the CDR3 DNA reads TGTGCCAGCAGTTTGACGGACAACTCCTACGAGCAGTACTTC. Residues: CASSLTDNSYEQYF.

The CDR3 here is CASSLALLRETYNEQFF. The CDR3 coding sequence is TGTGCCAGCAGCTTAGCCCTGTTGCGGGAAACCTACAATGAGCAGTTCTTC. V and J are TRBV7-2 and TRBJ2-1; D may be TRBD2 (6 bases). With 0 bases removed from V and 2 bases from J, the gap between germline ends came to 14 bases. The germline V gene has CDR1 SGHTA and CDR2 FQGNSA. The CDR3 has 17 residues.

V is TRBV23-1 and J is TRBJ2-1; weak D call: TRBD1 (5 bases). TRBV23-1 is treated as an ORF (open reading frame) with a function not yet certain. The CDR3 is 16 amino acids. The germline V and J ends were trimmed by 2 bases and 4 bases, with 15 bases remaining between them. Here the CDR3 DNA reads TGCGCCAGCAGTCAAAGGGGAATAGTAGCATACAATGAGCAGTTCTTC. Its protein product is CASSQRGIVAYNEQFF.

This chain links TRBV9 with TRBJ2-1, with 14 bases that match TRBD2. Looked up from germline, CDR1 is SGDLS and CDR2 is YYNGEE. With 2 bases clipped from V and 7 bases from J, the junction kept 8 bases outside the gene matches. The CDR3 covers 17 residues. CDR3 nucleotide sequence: TGTGCCAGCAGCGTTCGAGTCGGGACTAGCGGGAGTAATGAGCAGTTCTTC. Amino acids: CASSVRVGTSGSNEQFF.

The genes are TRBV7-8 and TRBJ2-7; 8 bases line up with TRBD2. Germline CDR1 is SGHVS and CDR2 is FQNEAQ. This CDR3 contains 15 residues. J was trimmed by 0 bases and V by 2 bases; bases with no gene match: 3. In DNA form, the CDR3 reads TGTGCCAGCAGCTTACCGGGAGGGAGCTCCTACGAGCAGTACTTC. Residues: CASSLPGGSSYEQYF.